The 27 T cell receptor beta chains given below trace back to one sample, sequenced in a study of blood T cell repertoires in COVID-19. Sequencing was performed with immunoSEQ multiplex PCR; in TCRdb, only in-frame clones are kept and a portion is missing. The sample shows around 200,000 clones, around 80% of them seen only once. The material sequenced was peripheral blood. The receptor set was obtained from a man aged 30-40 years with active or convalescent COVID-19.

The chain carries TRBV27 and TRBJ1-1; tentative D call: TRBD1 (5 bases). The germline CDR1 and CDR2 sequences are MNHEY and SMNVEV (reference sequence). The CDR3 length is 12 residues. V lost 5 bases to trimming and J lost 5 bases, with 9 bases between them. In DNA form, the CDR3 reads TGTGCCAGCAGTGACAGAGGTACTGAAGCTTTCTTT. It specifies CASSDRGTEAFF.

The genes are TRBV6-2 or TRBV6-3 and TRBJ1-2, with D perhaps matching TRBD1 (6 bases). The length of the CDR3 is 14 residues. In germline, CDR1 is MNHEY, CDR2 SVGEGT. The V and J ends lost 2 bases and 5 bases respectively, with 12 bases between them. The CDR3 protein is CASSYGPGAYGYTF. DNA for the CDR3: TGTGCCAGCAGTTACGGCCCAGGGGCTTATGGCTACACCTTC.

The V gene is TRBV19, the J gene TRBJ2-5, with a tentative D call TRBD2 (6 bases). From germline, CDR1 is LNHDA and CDR2 SQIVND (reference sequence). The V and J ends lost 9 bases and 5 bases respectively, with 10 bases between them. CDR3 length: 11 amino acids. CDR3 amino acids: CASGTGETQYF. The CDR3 nucleotides are TGTGCCAGCGGGACTGGTGAGACCCAGTACTTC.

The V call is TRBV25-1, the J call TRBJ2-5; no firm D call. The CDR3 runs 16 residues. V lost 0 bases, J lost 4 bases, and 15 bases lay in between. Germline V gives CDR1 MGHDK, CDR2 SYGVNS. CDR3 loop: CASSEYSGAKGETQYF. CDR3 nucleotide sequence: TGTGCCAGCAGTGAATATTCGGGTGCTAAAGGAGAGACCCAGTACTTC. Full variable domain (missing parts from reference TRBV25-1 and TRBJ2-5): EADIYQTPRYLVIGTGKKITLECSQTMGHDKMYWYQQDPGMELHLIHYSYGVNSTEKGDLSSESTVSRIRTEHFPLTLESARPSHTSQYLCASSEYSGAKGETQYFGPGTRLLVL.

The chain's CDR3 is CASSSPSGSSTYEQYF. The CDR3 DNA sequence: TGCGCCAGCAGCTCTCCTAGCGGGAGCTCAACCTACGAGCAGTACTTC. The chain combines TRBV5-1 with TRBJ2-7; 10 nucleotides line up with TRBD2. This CDR3 is built from 16 residues. V trimming: 3 bases; J trimming: 2 bases; junction bases outside the gene matches: 8. Germline CDR1 and CDR2: SGHRS and YFSETQ. Filled out from reference TRBV5-1 and TRBJ2-7, the complete variable domain reads KAGVTQTPRYLIKTRGQQVTLSCSPISGHRSVSWYQQTPGQGLQFLFEYFSETQRNKGNFPGRFSGRQFSNSRSEMNVSTLELGDSALYLCASSSPSGSSTYEQYFGPGTRLTVT.

The V gene is TRBV11-3, the J gene TRBJ1-1, with D possibly TRBD1 on 6 matching bases. The CDR3 covers 13 residues. Trimming left V 4 bases short and J 1 base short, with 7 bases between. Germline lookup yields CDR1 SGHNT and CDR2 YENEEA. The CDR3 is CASSWTENTEAFF. As DNA, the CDR3 is TGTGCCAGCAGCTGGACAGAGAACACTGAAGCTTTCTTT. Together with reference TRBV11-3 and TRBJ1-1, the CDR3 gives the full variable domain: EAGVVQSPRYKIIEKKQPVAFWCNPISGHNTLYWYLQNLGQGPELLIRYENEEAVDDSQLPKDRFSAERLKGVDSTLKIQPAELGDSAVYLCASSWTENTEAFFGQGTRLTVV.

The chain couples TRBV24-1 to TRBJ1-2; D ambiguous. This CDR3 contains 15 residues. Germline V gives CDR1 KGHDR, CDR2 SFDVKD. V gave up 4 bases and J gave up 2 bases, with 13 bases separating them. CDR3 in DNA: TGTGCCACCAGTGACGACCGGACGGGAAACTATGGCTACACCTTC. Translated: CATSDDRTGNYGYTF.

This chain uses TRBV13 with TRBJ2-3, with 7 bases aligning to TRBD2. Germline assignment: CDR1 PRHDT and CDR2 FYEKMQ (reference sequence). The CDR3 is made up of 14 amino acids. Trimming cost V 3 bases and J 11 bases; bases outside gene matches: 11. The DNA of the CDR3 is TGTGCCAGCAGCTTGGGGGGTGGACTAGTGATGCAGTATTTT. Translated: CASSLGGGLVMQYF.

This clone has just one count. The chain combines TRBV2 with TRBJ1-2; the D gene is possibly TRBD1 (6 bases). V lost 3 bases, J lost 2 bases, and 13 bases lay in between. The CDR3 runs 15 residues. The germline gives CDR1 SNHLY, CDR2 FYNNEI. CDR3 nucleotides: TGTGCCAGCAGTGAGAACCACGGACAGAACTATGGCTACACCTTC. Translating gives CASSENHGQNYGYTF.

The genes are TRBV5-1 and TRBJ2-7; the D gene is possibly TRBD1 (5 bases). The CDR3 spans 18 residues. V lost 0 bases and J lost 0, with 19 bases in between. Germline V CDR1 and CDR2: SGHRS, YFSETQ. In nucleotides, the CDR3 is TGCGCCAGCAGCTTGGAGCCCCAAGCAGGGTTGAGCTCCTACGAGCAGTACTTC. It translates to CASSLEPQAGLSSYEQYF.

The chain uses TRBV27 and TRBJ1-5; D gene unclear. The CDR3 contains 14 residues. Trimming removed 6 bases from V and 5 bases from J, with 14 bases in between. CDR1 and CDR2 from the germline V gene are MNHEY and SMNVEV (reference sequence). Here the CDR3 DNA reads TGTGCCAGCAGCGGGATTTCTACCGATCAGCCCCAGCATTTT. Protein sequence: CASSGISTDQPQHF.

This sequence joins TRBV6-1 and TRBJ1-5; 9 bases match TRBD1. The CDR3 sequence is 16 residues long. Germline lookup yields CDR1 MNHNS and CDR2 SASEGT. V lost 4 bases and J lost 4; bases outside the gene matches: 8. The CDR3 DNA is TGTGCCAGCAGTGGACCCCCGGACAGGGGAAATCAGCCCCAGCATTTT. Amino acids: CASSGPPDRGNQPQHF.

V and J are TRBV5-1 and TRBJ2-3; TRBD2 matches 9 bases. The CDR3 is 15 amino acids. The germline CDR1 and CDR2 sequences are SGHRS and YFSETQ. V lost 5 bases and J lost 4; bases outside the gene matches: 8. As DNA, the CDR3 is TGCGCCAGCAGTCTCAACGGCGGGGGGGCAGATACGCAGTATTTT. Protein: CASSLNGGGADTQYF.

The chain uses TRBV3-1 (or the pseudogene TRBV3-2) and TRBJ1-4, with 7 bases that match TRBD1. V was pared by 0 bases and J by 5 bases, with 9 bases of the junction left unmatched. The germline V gene has CDR1 LGHDT and CDR2 YNNKEL (reference sequence). This CDR3 spans 17 amino acids. Here the CDR3 DNA reads TGTGCCAGCAGCCAAGATGCCTATAAGGGGGCAAATGAAAAACTGTTTTTT. As protein: CASSQDAYKGANEKLFF.

This sequence joins TRBV4-3 and TRBJ2-3, with no clear D. V dropped 4 bases and J dropped 7 bases, with 15 bases sitting between them. Looked up from germline, CDR1 is LGHNA and CDR2 is YSLEER. This CDR3 region has 14 residues. CDR3 DNA: TGCGCCAGCAGCCTCCAGTCAGCAGGAAATACGCAGTATTTT. Translated: CASSLQSAGNTQYF.

The chain has TRBV5-1 and TRBJ1-5; 7 bases map to TRBD1. The CDR3 totals 14 residues. CDR1 and CDR2 from the germline V gene are SGHRS and YFSETQ. The V segment lost 0 bases and the J segment 5 bases; nucleotides outside the gene matches: 2. CDR3 region: CASSLGTGDQPQHF. In nucleotides, the CDR3 is TGCGCCAGCAGCTTGGGAACAGGGGATCAGCCCCAGCATTTT.

The chain uses TRBV2 and TRBJ2-1, with TRBD2 matching over 10 bases. Germline trimming cut 6 bases from V and 4 bases from J; bases unmatched to any gene: 9. The germline V gene encodes CDR1 SNHLY and CDR2 FYNNEI. The CDR3 sequence is 16 residues long. DNA for the CDR3: TGTGCCAGCAGGCAGGGACTAGCGCTCGCTTACAATGAGCAGTTCTTC. Translating it yields CASRQGLALAYNEQFF.

This chain uses TRBV12-3 or TRBV12-4 with TRBJ1-2; 8 nucleotides agree with TRBD1. V dropped 8 bases and J dropped 8; count of bases not matched to a gene: 10. The length of the CDR3 is 13 residues. The CDR3 is CASAYGQGGGYTF. The DNA of the CDR3 is TGTGCCAGCGCATATGGACAGGGCGGCGGCTACACCTTC.

The chain has TRBV14 and TRBJ1-3; D unresolved. The CDR3 contains 11 residues. Germline V CDR1 and CDR2: SGHDN, FVKESK. V dropped 2 bases and J dropped 10 bases, with 6 bases sitting between them. CDR3 nucleotides: TGTGCCAGCAGCCAACAGCGGACCATATATTTT. This sequence encodes CASSQQRTIYF.

This clone was counted a single time. The rearrangement joins TRBV24-1 to TRBJ2-1, with D uncertain. The CDR3 runs 12 residues. Germline CDR1 and CDR2: KGHDR and SFDVKD. The V end was cut by 1 base, the J end by 8 bases, with 5 bases between. The DNA for the CDR3 is TGTGCCACCAGTGATTTCCTCGATGAGCAGTTCTTC. Encoded protein: CATSDFLDEQFF.

V and J are TRBV6-2 or TRBV6-3 and TRBJ1-5; 10 bases are a match to TRBD1. CDR1 and CDR2 (germline): MNHEY, SVGEGT. The J segment lost 2 bases and the V segment lost 4 bases, leaving 8 bases of the junction unmatched. The CDR3 covers 17 residues. Here the CDR3 DNA reads TGTGCCAGCAGTTCGTTCGCGACAGGGGGCGGCAATCAGCCCCAGCATTTT. Amino acids: CASSSFATGGGNQPQHF.

The chain links TRBV2 to TRBJ1-5; D is unresolved. Germline CDR1 SNHLY, CDR2 FYNNEI. This CDR3 spans 13 amino acids. Trimming took 4 bases from V and 8 from J, leaving 12 bases between them. CDR3 amino acids: CASSVPPGEPQHF. The CDR3 coding sequence is TGTGCCAGCAGTGTGCCCCCCGGGGAGCCCCAGCATTTT.

This clone was seen once. The chain is built from TRBV24-1 and TRBJ2-5, with 9 bases aligning to TRBD1. Germline trimming cut 0 bases from V and 1 base from J; bases unmatched to any gene: 5. CDR1 is KGHDR, CDR2 SFDVKD, per germline. The CDR3 covers 17 residues. The CDR3 reads CATSDLKGQGTQETQYF. The CDR3 DNA reads as TGTGCCACCAGTGATTTGAAGGGACAGGGAACCCAAGAGACCCAGTACTTC.

J is TRBJ1-2 and V is TRBV7-6, with 12 bases that match TRBD1. Germline trimming cut 3 bases from V and 1 base from J; bases unmatched to any gene: 3. This CDR3 has 16 amino acids. Germline V gene data show CDR1 as SGHVS and CDR2 as FNYEAQ. The CDR3: CASSLGQGASNYGYTF. DNA for the CDR3: TGTGCCAGCAGCTTGGGACAGGGGGCAAGTAACTATGGCTACACCTTC.

This chain connects TRBV13 to TRBJ2-5; 9 bases agree with TRBD1. V lost 5 bases to trimming and J lost 6 bases; unmatched junction nucleotides: 13. The germline V gene has CDR1 PRHDT and CDR2 FYEKMQ (reference sequence). The CDR3 runs to 16 residues. The DNA for the CDR3 is TGTGCCAGCAGCCCCGTTCCCGGGACAGGGCTGAAGACCCAGTACTTC. It yields the protein CASSPVPGTGLKTQYF.

The chain recombines TRBV11-2 with TRBJ2-7, with a weak D call TRBD1 (6 bases). Germline V gene lookup returns CDR1 SGHAT and CDR2 FQNNGV. The CDR3 sequence is 13 residues long. V gave up 9 bases and J gave up 4 bases, with 16 bases separating them. CDR3 sequence: CASRSTRGYEQYV. CDR3 bases: TGTGCCAGTAGATCGACGAGGGGGTACGAGCAGTACGTC.

The chain carries TRBV29-1 and TRBJ1-1; TRBD1 might be the D (5 bases). V lost 1 base and J 1 base, leaving 7 bases between the germline ends. Per germline, CDR1 SQVTM and CDR2 ANQGSEA. CDR3 length equals 13 residues. CDR3 sequence (DNA): TGCAGCGTTGAAGGCGGGGGGAACACTGAAGCTTTCTTT. Encoded protein: CSVEGGGNTEAFF.